These T cell receptor beta chains were read from a single sample in a study of blood T cell repertoires in COVID-19. The assay was immunoSEQ multiplex PCR, and TCRdb's table has in-frame clones only and misses some. This table has some 200,000 clones, 88% appearing once. The specimen was peripheral blood. These receptor sequences come from a man in his forties or fifties with COVID-19, enrolled during active disease. CDR3s include the opening cysteine and the closing phenylalanine or tryptophan. A D gene is named only where the DNA matches it firmly. Clone size is stated in some rows and not others, as once, few, many or a class when expanded.

D gene	clone size	CDR3 length	J gene	V gene	CDR3 DNA	CDR3 protein
-	-	15	TRBJ1-3	TRBV6-2/TRBV6-3	TGTGCCAGCAGTCGGGGGTTTCAATCTGGAAACACCATATATTTT	CASSRGFQSGNTIYF
TRBD2	once	16	TRBJ2-7	TRBV4-1	TGCGCCAGCAGCCAACCGGGACTAGCGGGCTCCTACGAGCAGTACTTC	CASSQPGLAGSYEQYF
TRBD1	-	15	TRBJ2-7	TRBV19	TGTGCCAGTAGCGATCCGGGACAGGGGGCGAACGAGCAGTACTTC	CASSDPGQGANEQYF
-	few	13	TRBJ1-5	TRBV12-3/TRBV12-4	TGTGCCAGCAGTTTACGGGGCAATCAGCCCCAGCATTTT	CASSLRGNQPQHF
TRBD1	-	15	TRBJ2-5	TRBV14	TGTGCCAGCAGCGAGAGGGGGCTAAAGGGAGAGACCCAGTACTTC	CASSERGLKGETQYF
-	-	13	TRBJ1-1	TRBV12-3/TRBV12-4	TGTGCCAGCAGTAACGAACATGGGGAGAAGGCTTTCTTT	CASSNEHGEKAFF
-	-	13	TRBJ2-7	TRBV4-2	TGTGCCAGCAGCCAAGACCCACCGGGAGAGCAGTACTTC	CASSQDPPGEQYF
TRBD1	-	12	TRBJ1-2	TRBV5-6	TGTGCCAGCAGCCCTCGACAGGGCTCCACCCTCTTC	CASSPRQGSTLF
TRBD2	-	16	TRBJ2-1	TRBV30	TGTGCCTGGAGTGGACTAGCGGGAGACCTTTACAATGAGCAGTTCTTC	CAWSGLAGDLYNEQFF
TRBD1	-	13	TRBJ2-7	TRBV19	TGTGCCAGTAGTCCAGACAGGGTGGACGAGCAGTACTTC	CASSPDRVDEQYF
-	-	15	TRBJ2-5	TRBV27	TGTGCCAGCGAGCAACGGACTCCTCCGAAAGAGACCCAGTACTTC	CASEQRTPPKETQYF
-	-	14	TRBJ2-7	TRBV7-9	TGTGCCAGCAGCTTAAGTGGACAGAACTACGAGCAGTACTTC	CASSLSGQNYEQYF
TRBD1	-	14	TRBJ1-6	TRBV18	TGTGCCAGCTCACCCGGACAGGGGGATTCACCCCTCCACTTT	CASSPGQGDSPLHF
TRBD1	few	15	TRBJ2-7	TRBV19	TGTGCCAGTACCCCGGGACAGGAGAGCTCCTACGAGCAGTACTTC	CASTPGQESSYEQYF
-	-	11	TRBJ2-1	TRBV19	TGTGCCAGTAGTATGAGTTATGAGCAGTTCTTC	CASSMSYEQFF
-	-	13	TRBJ1-1	TRBV28	TGTGCCAGCAAAGCTCCCGGGGGTGCTGAAGCTTTCTTT	CASKAPGGAEAFF
TRBD1	-	16	TRBJ2-3	TRBV6-2/TRBV6-3	TGTGCCAGCAGTTACACTCTGGGACAGAGCACAGATACGCAGTATTTT	CASSYTLGQSTDTQYF
TRBD2	-	15	TRBJ2-5	TRBV4-2	TGTGCCAGCAGCCAAGAGGCGGGAGGGTTAGAGACCCAGTACTTC	CASSQEAGGLETQYF
TRBD2	-	16	TRBJ2-7	TRBV2	TGTGCCAGCAGGCCAGGGGTAGCGGGAGGGTTCTACGAGCAGTACTTC	CASRPGVAGGFYEQYF
TRBD1	-	17	TRBJ1-6	TRBV19	TGTGCCAGTAGTATAGCCTCCGCGACAGGGGTTAATTCACCCCTCCACTTT	CASSIASATGVNSPLHF
TRBD2	-	14	TRBJ2-2	TRBV28	TGTGCCAGCAAGACCGGGACTAGTGCCGGGGAGCTGTTTTTT	CASKTGTSAGELFF
TRBD2	-	14	TRBJ2-1	TRBV10-2	TGCGCCAGCAGTGGGCTAGCGGGAGCGAATGAGCAGTTCTTC	CASSGLAGANEQFF
TRBD1	-	15	TRBJ1-5	TRBV2	TGTGCCAGCAGGGGGGGACAGGGGGACAATCAGCCCCAGCATTTT	CASRGGQGDNQPQHF
-	-	13	TRBJ1-2	TRBV12-3/TRBV12-4	TGTGCCAGCAGACCGACAGGTGACTATGGCTACACCTTC	CASRPTGDYGYTF
TRBD1	-	15	TRBJ1-1	TRBV7-8	TGTGCCAGCAGCTTAGTAGGGGGCCTGAACACTGAAGCTTTCTTT	CASSLVGGLNTEAFF
TRBD2	once	16	TRBJ2-3	TRBV18	TGTGCCAGCTCCCTAGATATTCTAGCGGGCACAGATACGCAGTATTTT	CASSLDILAGTDTQYF
-	-	15	TRBJ1-2	TRBV15	TGTGCCACCAGCCCACGGTCCCTTGGGCGTGGTGGCTACACCTTC	CATSPRSLGRGGYTF
TRBD1	-	18	TRBJ2-3	TRBV24-1	TGTGCCACCAGTGATTTGCGGGGGACAGGGGTGATGGCAGATACGCAGTATTTT	CATSDLRGTGVMADTQYF
-	many	14	TRBJ1-6	TRBV30	TGTGCCTGGAATAGGGGGGGGACTAATTCACCCCTCCACTTT	CAWNRGGTNSPLHF
TRBD2	-	16	TRBJ2-2	TRBV5-1	TGCGCCAGCAGCTCAGGACTAGCGGGGGCCACCGGGGAGCTGTTTTTT	CASSSGLAGATGELFF
-	-	15	TRBJ1-1	TRBV12-5	TGTGCTAGTGGTTTGGTACGCGGCCGCAACACTGAAGCTTTCTTT	CASGLVRGRNTEAFF
TRBD1	-	15	TRBJ2-5	TRBV11-1	TGTGCCAGCAGCTTAAACGACAGGGGGCTTGGGACCCAGTACTTC	CASSLNDRGLGTQYF